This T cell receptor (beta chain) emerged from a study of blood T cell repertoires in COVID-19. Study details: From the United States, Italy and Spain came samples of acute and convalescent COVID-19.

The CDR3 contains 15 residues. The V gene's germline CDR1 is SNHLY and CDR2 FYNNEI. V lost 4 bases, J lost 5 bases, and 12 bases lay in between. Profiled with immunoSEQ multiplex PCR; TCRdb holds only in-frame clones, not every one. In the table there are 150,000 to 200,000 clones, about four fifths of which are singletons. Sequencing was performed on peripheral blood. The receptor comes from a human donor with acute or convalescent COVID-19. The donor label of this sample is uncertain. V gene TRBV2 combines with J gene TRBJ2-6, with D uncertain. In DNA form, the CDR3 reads TGTGCCAGCAGTGTGGAACAGTCCAGGGCCAACGTCCTGACTTTC. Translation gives CASSVEQSRANVLTF.